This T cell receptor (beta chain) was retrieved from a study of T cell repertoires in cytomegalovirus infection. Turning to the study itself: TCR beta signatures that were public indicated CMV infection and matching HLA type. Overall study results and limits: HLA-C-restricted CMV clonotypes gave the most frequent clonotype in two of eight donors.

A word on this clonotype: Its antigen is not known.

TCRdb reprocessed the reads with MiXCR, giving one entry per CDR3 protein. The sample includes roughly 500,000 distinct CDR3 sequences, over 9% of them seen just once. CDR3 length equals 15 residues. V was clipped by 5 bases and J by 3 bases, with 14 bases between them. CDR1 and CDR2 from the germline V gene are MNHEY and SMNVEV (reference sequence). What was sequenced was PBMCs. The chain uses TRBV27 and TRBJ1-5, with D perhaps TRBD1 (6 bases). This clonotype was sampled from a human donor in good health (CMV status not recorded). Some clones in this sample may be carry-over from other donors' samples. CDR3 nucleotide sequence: TGTGCCAGCAGTCCCTACAGGGCTTACAATCAGCCCCAGCATTTT. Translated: CASSPYRAYNQPQHF.